Included here is one T cell receptor (beta chain) sequence, with context. This clonotype was observed many times. No cognate antigen has been identified for it. The sample holds no much larger clone one base away, and base qualities are not on file. Instrument on record: Illumina HiSeq 1500. The public reads were reprocessed in TCRdb via fastp at Q25 and MiXCR, keeping in-frame beta chains. All rows with the same CDR3 protein become a single entry with the most common DNA and genes. The sample data list about 130,000 distinct CDR3 sequences, and about 10% of these were observed just once. The ten largest make up around a tenth of the sample. The sample belongs to a study of T cell repertoires in cytomegalovirus infection (dated by TCRdb to about 2019). Regarding the study in general: Because public TCR beta signatures pointed to carriage of CMV infection together with the matching HLA type, the HLA type of each donor mattered for the analysis. What the work shows at the level of the full study, not this receptor alone: Cumulative frequency of public TCR beta family members discriminated carriers of CMV infection plus the relevant HLA type in this cohort and an independent roughly 340-donor cohort. The ex vivo response was dominated by HLA-C-restricted CMV-specific TCR beta clonotypes, and the single most frequent clonotype in two of eight donors was supplied by these HLA-C-restricted clonotypes.

The CDR1 and CDR2 encoded by the germline V gene are SGHTA and FQGNSA. CDR3 length: 15 amino acids, cysteine to phenylalanine. The sequence is cut down to CDR3 DNA, 45 bases in frame from base 1. V is shortened by 1 base, J by 3 bases, and the region joining them spans 11 bases. Sequenced input: PBMCs. The chain is assembled from TRBV7-2 and TRBJ2-3, with a tentative D call of TRBD1 or TRBD2, each matching 5 bases. The sequence was obtained from a human donor in good health (CMV status not recorded). Some clones in this sample may be carry-over from other donors' samples. The DNA sequence is as follows: TGTGCCAGCAGCTTAGTGTGGGACCCTACAGATACGCAGTATTTT. It is translated as CASSLVWDPTDTQYF.